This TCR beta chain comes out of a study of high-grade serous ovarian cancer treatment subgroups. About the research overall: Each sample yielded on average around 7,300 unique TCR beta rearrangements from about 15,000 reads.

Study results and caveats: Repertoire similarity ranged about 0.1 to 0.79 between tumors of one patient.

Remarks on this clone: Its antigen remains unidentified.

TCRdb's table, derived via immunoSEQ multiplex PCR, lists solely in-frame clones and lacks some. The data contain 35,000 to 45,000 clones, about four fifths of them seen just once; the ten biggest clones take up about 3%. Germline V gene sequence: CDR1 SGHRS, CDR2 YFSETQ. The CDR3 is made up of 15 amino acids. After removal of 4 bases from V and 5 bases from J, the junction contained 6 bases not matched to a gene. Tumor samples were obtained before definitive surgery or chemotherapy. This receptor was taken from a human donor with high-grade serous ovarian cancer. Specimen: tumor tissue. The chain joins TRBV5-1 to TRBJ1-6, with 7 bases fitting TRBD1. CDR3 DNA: TGCGCCAGCAGCGCGCGGACAGGAAATAATTCACCCCTCCACTTT. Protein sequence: CASSARTGNNSPLHF.